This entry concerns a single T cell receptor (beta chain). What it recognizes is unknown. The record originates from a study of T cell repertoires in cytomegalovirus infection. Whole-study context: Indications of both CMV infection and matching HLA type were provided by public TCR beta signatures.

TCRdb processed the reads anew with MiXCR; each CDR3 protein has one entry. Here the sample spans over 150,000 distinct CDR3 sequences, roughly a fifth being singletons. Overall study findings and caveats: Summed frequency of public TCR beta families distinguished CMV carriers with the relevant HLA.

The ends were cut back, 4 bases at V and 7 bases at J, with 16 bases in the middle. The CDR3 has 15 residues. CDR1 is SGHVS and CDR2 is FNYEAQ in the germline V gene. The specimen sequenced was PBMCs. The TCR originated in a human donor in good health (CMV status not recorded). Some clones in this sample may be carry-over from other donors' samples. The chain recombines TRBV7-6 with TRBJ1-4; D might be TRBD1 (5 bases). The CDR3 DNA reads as TGTGCCAGCAGCTGGAGCTCAGGGCGAAGTGAAAAACTGTTTTTT. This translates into CASSWSSGRSEKLFF.